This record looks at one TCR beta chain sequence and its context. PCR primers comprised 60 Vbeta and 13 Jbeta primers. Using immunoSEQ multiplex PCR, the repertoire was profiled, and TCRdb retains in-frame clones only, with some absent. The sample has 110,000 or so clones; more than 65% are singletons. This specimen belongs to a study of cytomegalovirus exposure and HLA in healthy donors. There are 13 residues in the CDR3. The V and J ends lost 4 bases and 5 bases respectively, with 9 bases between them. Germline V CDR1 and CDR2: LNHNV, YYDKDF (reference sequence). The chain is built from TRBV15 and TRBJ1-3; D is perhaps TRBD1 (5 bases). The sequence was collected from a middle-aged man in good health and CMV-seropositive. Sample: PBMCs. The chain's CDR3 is CATSTGGRNTIYF. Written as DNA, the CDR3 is TGTGCCACCAGCACGGGGGGAAGAAACACCATATATTTT. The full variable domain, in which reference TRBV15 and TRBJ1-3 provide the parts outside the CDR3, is DAMVIQNPRYQVTQFGKPVTLSCSQTLNHNVMYWYQQKSSQAPKLLFHYYDKDFNNEADTPDNFQSRRPNTSFCFLDIRSPGLGDTAMYLCATSTGGRNTIYFGEGSWLTVV.